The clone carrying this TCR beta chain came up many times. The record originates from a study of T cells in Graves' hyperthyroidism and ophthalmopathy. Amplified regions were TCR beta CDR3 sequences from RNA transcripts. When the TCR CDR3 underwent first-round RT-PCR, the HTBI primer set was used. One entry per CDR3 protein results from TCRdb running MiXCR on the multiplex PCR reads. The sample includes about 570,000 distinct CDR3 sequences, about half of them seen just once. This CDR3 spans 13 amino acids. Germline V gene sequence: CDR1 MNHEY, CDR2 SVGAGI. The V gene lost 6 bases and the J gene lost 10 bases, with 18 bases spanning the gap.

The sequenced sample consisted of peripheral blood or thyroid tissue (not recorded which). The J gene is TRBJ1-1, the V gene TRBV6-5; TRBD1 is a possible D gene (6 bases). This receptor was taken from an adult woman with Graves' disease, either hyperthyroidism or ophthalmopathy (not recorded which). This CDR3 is CASSRLAGEGAFF. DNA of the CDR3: TGTGCCAGCAGCCGGTTGGCAGGGGAAGGAGCTTTCTTT.